The 32 T cell receptor beta chains below all came from one sample that was sequenced in a study of glioma-infiltrating T cells. TCR alpha and beta CDR3 regions were amplified from RNA using iRepertoire nested multiplex PCR. TCRdb redid the calling of the multiplex PCR reads with MiXCR, one entry per CDR3 protein. Altogether approximately 90,000 distinct CDR3 sequences are present, under 30% being singletons, with the ten largest covering roughly 6.7%. Sequences were obtained from glioma tissue, nonneoplastic brain tissue, or PBMCs (not recorded which). These receptor sequences come from a human donor with low-grade glioma or glioblastoma, undergoing nonglioma brain surgery, or in good health (not recorded which).

This clonotype was observed a handful of times. The rearrangement uses TRBV2 and TRBJ2-7; D gene uncertain. Germline V CDR1 and CDR2: SNHLY, FYNNEI. Between the trimmed V and J ends, which lost 5 bases and 5 bases, there was a span of 19 bases. CDR3 length: 15 residues. The CDR3 loop reads CASSKVRAKADEQYF. The CDR3, as DNA: TGTGCCAGCAGTAAGGTACGCGCCAAGGCGGACGAGCAGTACTTC.

This clonotype was seen ten or more times. The chain is built from TRBV3-1 and TRBJ2-7; the D is unclear. The germline V gene encodes CDR1 LGHDT and CDR2 YNNKEL (reference sequence). CDR3 length: 13 residues. Trimming removed 4 bases from V and 7 bases from J, with 14 bases in between. The CDR3 nucleotides are TGTGCCAGCAGCCTTACCACGGATTGGGAGCAGTACTTC. It encodes CASSLTTDWEQYF.

This clonotype is labeled as medium-sized (0.01 to 0.1%). V is TRBV20-1 and J is TRBJ1-1; D gene ambiguous. Trimming left V 6 bases short and J 3 bases short, with 11 bases between. This CDR3 is 12 amino acids long. The germline CDR1 and CDR2 sequences are DFQATT and SNEGSKA (reference sequence). The CDR3 sequence: CSALGRDTEAFF. The DNA of the CDR3 is TGCAGTGCACTTGGAAGGGACACTGAAGCTTTCTTT.

This clonotype appeared a few times. The rearrangement links TRBV11-2 to TRBJ1-6, with D possibly matching TRBD1 (5 bases). Germline-derived CDR1 and CDR2 are SGHAT and FQNNGV. V lost 5 bases to trimming and J lost 10 bases, with 18 bases between them. CDR3 size: 15 residues. CDR3 sequence: CASSRQGRARSPLHF. CDR3 coding DNA: TGTGCCAGCAGCCGCCAGGGACGCGCAAGGTCACCCCTCCACTTT.

In regard to this clonotype: At one of its ends the junction is not consistent with the germline gene, which may arise from a read error. The rearrangement links TRBV27 to TRBJ2-2; D call uncertain. The CDR3 consists of 14 residues. Germline CDR1 and CDR2: MNHEY and SMNVEV (reference sequence). The CDR3 reads CASILTVYTRELFF. CDR3 coding DNA: TGTGCCAGCATTTTGACTGTTTACACCCGGGAGCTGTTTTTT.

A remark on this clonotype: A single base separates this from a much larger clone, so it may be a read error. The rearrangement uses TRBV25-1 and TRBJ1-2; D remains ambiguous. This CDR3 has 16 amino acids. Per the germline V gene, CDR1 is MGHDK and CDR2 is SYGVNS. CDR3 amino acids: CASSEAGSAHNYGDTF. The DNA of the CDR3 is TGTGCCAGCAGTGAGGCCGGGTCAGCGCATAACTATGGCGACACCTTC.

This clonotype was recorded at least ten times. V gene TRBV19 combines with J gene TRBJ2-3, with TRBD1 matching over 7 bases. This CDR3 contains 13 residues. Losses at the gene ends were 3 bases for V and 6 bases for J; bases not matched to a gene: 3. Germline loops: CDR1 LNHDA, CDR2 SQIVND (reference sequence). The CDR3 is CASSMTGPDTQYF. The CDR3 nucleotides are TGTGCCAGTAGTATGACAGGGCCGGATACGCAGTATTTT.

There are a few counts of this clonotype. The chain carries TRBV7-9 and TRBJ2-3; no definite D call. The CDR3 is made up of 12 amino acids. CDR1 SEHNR and CDR2 FQNEAQ come from the germline V gene (reference sequence). Trimming cost V 5 bases and J 5 bases, with 8 bases left between them. CDR3: CASSLHLDTQYF. In nucleotides, the CDR3 is TGTGCCAGCAGCCTTCATTTAGATACGCAGTATTTT.

This clonotype was detected many times. V gene TRBV4-2 combines with J gene TRBJ2-3; 12 bases fit TRBD2. CDR1 and CDR2 (germline): LGHNA, YNFKEQ. The CDR3 runs to 18 residues. Unmatched junction bases numbered 7, after V lost 1 base and J lost 2 bases. In nucleotides, the CDR3 is TGTGCCAGCAGCCAAGCCCTAGCGGGGGGGCCCTTCACAGATACGCAGTATTTT. Amino acid sequence: CASSQALAGGPFTDTQYF.

Many counts were recorded for this clonotype. This chain joins TRBV6-2 or TRBV6-3 and TRBJ2-1; TRBD2 matches at 11 bases. The CDR3 contains 13 residues. V dropped 4 bases and J dropped 9; count of bases not matched to a gene: 2. Per the germline V gene, CDR1 is MNHEY and CDR2 is SVGEGT. DNA of the CDR3: TGTGCCAGCAGTTTGGGACTAGCGGTTGAGCAGTTCTTC. Encoded protein: CASSLGLAVEQFF.

This clonotype appeared many times. The chain recombines TRBV18 with TRBJ2-3; 11 bases map to TRBD2. The CDR3 totals 19 residues. Unmatched junction bases numbered 14, after V lost 3 bases and J lost 3 bases. Germline CDR1 reads KGHSH; CDR2 reads LQKENI. CDR3 DNA sequence: TGTGCCAGCTCACCTATGGGACTAGCGGTTCGAGTCCTTACAGATACGCAGTATTTT. Protein product: CASSPMGLAVRVLTDTQYF.

About this clonotype: A read error is possible here, since a much larger clone lies one base away. The chain recombines TRBV7-9 with TRBJ1-3, with D hard to call. The CDR3 contains 13 residues. The V end was cut by 8 bases, the J end by 6 bases, with 14 bases between. Germline V CDR1 and CDR2: SEHNR, FQNEAQ (reference sequence). CDR3 DNA: TGTGCCAGCGGCCCAGGACCGCTAAACACCATATATTTT. Translation gives CASGPGPLNTIYF.

The sample holds one count of this clonotype. This sequence may be a read error, since a much larger clone differs from it by one base. The chain is built from TRBV20-1 and TRBJ2-7; D remains unclear. The germline gives CDR1 DFQATT, CDR2 SNEGSKA (reference sequence). This CDR3 region has 15 residues. V was cut by 0 bases and J by 3 bases, with 15 bases left in between. The CDR3 coding sequence is TGCAGTGCTAGAGACGCTGGCCTAGACCGCTACGAGCAGTACTTC. Encoded protein: CSARDAGLDRYEQYF.

The table lists this clonotype with many counts. This rearrangement joins TRBV6-1 to TRBJ1-4; D perhaps matches TRBD1 (5 bases). Germline CDR1 MNHNS, CDR2 SASEGT. CDR3 length equals 15 residues. Trimming cost V 1 base and J 6 bases, with 12 bases left between them. The CDR3: CASSEVWGFDEKLFF. As DNA, the CDR3 is TGTGCCAGCAGTGAAGTTTGGGGGTTCGATGAAAAACTGTTTTTT.

Many counts were recorded for this clonotype. V and J are TRBV25-1 and TRBJ2-7; weak D call: TRBD1 (5 bases). This CDR3 has 15 residues. CDR1 and CDR2 from the germline V gene are MGHDK and SYGVNS. Trimming left V 5 bases short and J 4 bases short, with 18 bases between. The CDR3 reads CASSQPGQGLYEQYF. The DNA of the CDR3 is TGTGCCAGCAGTCAACCGGGTCAGGGTTTGTACGAGCAGTACTTC.

This clonotype was observed at least ten times. The J gene is TRBJ2-1, the V gene TRBV11-2, with unresolved D. The CDR3 loop spans 12 amino acids. CDR1 and CDR2 (germline): SGHAT, FQNNGV. Trimming stripped 5 bases from V and 5 bases from J, with 7 bases between. Written as DNA, the CDR3 is TGTGCCAGCAGCCAAGTGAACAATGAGCAGTTCTTC. Amino acids: CASSQVNNEQFF.

This clonotype was counted at least ten times. The CDR3 loop is CASSTGLAGNEQFF. CDR3 nucleotides: TGTGCCAGTAGTACGGGACTAGCGGGAAATGAGCAGTTCTTC. The chain is built from TRBV19 and TRBJ2-1; 13 bases fit TRBD2. The CDR3 is 14 amino acids. V shed 4 bases, J shed 7 bases, and the junction held 1 base outside the gene matches. The germline gives CDR1 LNHDA, CDR2 SQIVND (reference sequence). The full variable domain, in which reference TRBV19 and TRBJ2-1 provide the parts outside the CDR3, is DGGITQSPKYLFRKEGQNVTLSCEQNLNHDAMYWYRQDPGQGLRLIYYSQIVNDFQKGDIAEGYSVSREKKESFPLTVTSAQKNPTAFYLCASSTGLAGNEQFFGPGTRLTVL.

This clonotype appeared a few times. The J gene is TRBJ2-1, the V gene TRBV7-6; perhaps D is TRBD1 or TRBD2 (5 bases each). Trimming pared 5 bases from V and 3 bases from J, leaving 14 bases between. CDR1 is SGHVS, CDR2 FNYEAQ, per germline. CDR3 size: 15 residues. Written as DNA, the CDR3 is TGTGCCAGCAGCCCTACAGTGAGGGGCTACAATGAGCAGTTCTTC. Translation: CASSPTVRGYNEQFF. Full variable domain (missing parts from reference TRBV7-6 and TRBJ2-1): GAGVSQSPRYKVTKRGQDVALRCDPISGHVSLYWYRQALGQGPEFLTYFNYEAQQDKSGLPNDRFSAERPEGSISTLTIQRTEQRDSAMYRCASSPTVRGYNEQFFGPGTRLTVL.

The rearrangement uses TRBV7-2 and TRBJ2-7; TRBD2 agrees at 8 bases. The junction had 16 bases not matched to a gene; V was cut back by 5 bases and J by 7 bases. Per the germline V gene, CDR1 is SGHTA and CDR2 is FQGNSA. CDR3 length equals 16 residues. For the CDR3, the DNA is TGTGCCAGCAGCGCCAACGGAGCGGGGGTATACAATGAGCAGTACTTC. Residues: CASSANGAGVYNEQYF.

This clonotype occurred many times. The chain has TRBV2 and TRBJ2-7; perhaps D is TRBD1 or TRBD2 (5 bases each). The CDR3 has 13 amino acids. CDR1 and CDR2 from the germline V gene are SNHLY and FYNNEI. Trimming cost V 6 bases and J 3 bases, with 12 bases left between them. The CDR3 region has the DNA TGTGCCAGCAGAACCCCGGGGCGCTACGAGCAGTACTTC. It encodes CASRTPGRYEQYF.

In regard to this clonotype: At one boundary the junction diverges from the germline segment, which might be a read error. The rearrangement links TRBV20-1 to TRBJ1-1; 8 nucleotides match TRBD1. Germline V CDR1 and CDR2: DFQATT, SNEGSKA (reference sequence). The CDR3 runs 15 residues. The CDR3 nucleotides read TGCAGTGCTGGGGGGCAGGGGGCGATGAACATTGAAGCTTTCTTT. This translates into CSAGGQGAMNIEAFF.

The chain links TRBV14 to TRBJ2-2; TRBD2 is a possible D gene (6 bases). Per the germline V gene, CDR1 is SGHDN and CDR2 is FVKESK. This CDR3 contains 16 residues. Trimming left V 2 bases short and J 0 bases short, with 10 bases between. In nucleotides, the CDR3 is TGTGCCAGCAGCCAACTAGCGCATTCGAACACCGGGGAGCTGTTTTTT. Amino acids: CASSQLAHSNTGELFF.

On this clonotype: A much larger clone is a single base away; this may be a read error. The chain carries TRBV3-1 and TRBJ2-7; D is possibly TRBD1 (6 bases). The CDR3 length is 14 residues. The V end was cut by 2 bases, the J end by 5 bases, with 13 bases between. The germline V gene encodes CDR1 LGHDT and CDR2 YNNKEL (reference sequence). Here the CDR3 reads CASSQRQDSNEQYF. The CDR3 nucleotides are TGTGCCAGCAGCCAAAGACAGGACAGTAACGAGCAGTACTTC.

This clonotype came up many times. J is TRBJ1-4 and V is TRBV7-9; tentative D call: TRBD1 (6 bases). CDR1 SEHNR and CDR2 FQNEAQ come from the germline V gene (reference sequence). V gave up 10 bases and J gave up 8 bases, with 14 bases separating them. This CDR3 spans 12 amino acids. CDR3 loop: CAIRGTLEKLFF. The CDR3 bases are TGTGCCATCCGGGGGACACTAGAAAAACTGTTTTTT.

This clonotype was counted ten times or more. The gene calls are TRBV7-8 and TRBJ2-1; TRBD1 matches 7 bases. Germline V lookup: CDR1 SGHVS, CDR2 FQNEAQ. V lost 9 bases and J lost 3; bases outside the gene matches: 2. The CDR3 runs to 12 residues. The CDR3 coding sequence is TGTGCCAGTACAGGGGTCTACAATGAGCAGTTCTTC. This translates into CASTGVYNEQFF.

This clonotype was detected ten times or more. The rearrangement joins TRBV20-1 to TRBJ2-1, with 7 bases matching TRBD1. The CDR3 consists of 15 residues. Germline values: CDR1 DFQATT, CDR2 SNEGSKA (reference sequence). The V gene end was trimmed by 2 bases and the J gene end by 2 bases; junction bases not matched to a gene: 6. The DNA for the CDR3 is TGCAGTGCTAGAAAGATCGGGACAGCCTACAATGAGCAGTTCTTC. Amino acids: CSARKIGTAYNEQFF.

This clonotype appeared once. A single base separates this from a much larger clone, so it may be a read error. The chain uses TRBV6-2 or TRBV6-3 and TRBJ2-7; D is undetermined. V lost 1 base and J lost 2, with 12 bases in between. Germline V gene data show CDR1 as MNHEY and CDR2 as SVGEGT. This CDR3 has 15 residues. CDR3 loop: CASSYYDVIAYEQYF. The CDR3 region has the DNA TGTGCCAGCAGTTACTATGACGTAATTGCCTACGAGCAGTACTTC.

This clonotype was detected a few times. A clone one base away is much larger, so this may be a read error. The rearrangement uses TRBV7-2 and TRBJ2-5; D is possibly TRBD2 (5 bases). Germline V gene lookup returns CDR1 SGHTA and CDR2 FQGNSA. Trimming shortened V by 5 bases and J by 6 bases, and 16 bases separated the two germline ends. The CDR3 spans 14 residues. CDR3 sequence: CASSPWEMWKTQYF. The CDR3 bases are TGTGCCAGCAGCCCATGGGAGATGTGGAAGACCCAGTACTTC.

This clonotype has at least ten counts. The chain links TRBV2 to TRBJ2-4, with D uncertain. V gave up 2 bases and J gave up 0 bases, with 5 bases separating them. Germline V gene sequence: CDR1 SNHLY, CDR2 FYNNEI. The CDR3 length is 14 residues. The CDR3 reads CASSEQLAKNIQYF. The CDR3 DNA sequence: TGTGCCAGCAGTGAACAGCTAGCCAAAAACATTCAGTACTTC.

This clonotype has a count of ten or more. Mismatch with germline at one junction end may stem from a read error. The chain is built from TRBV19 and TRBJ2-3; 9 bases align to TRBD2. This CDR3 has 15 residues. Germline loops: CDR1 LNHDA, CDR2 SQIVND (reference sequence). CDR3 sequence (DNA): TGTGCCAGTAGTATGGCTAGCGGGATTGCAGATACGCGGTATTTT. Protein sequence: CASSMASGIADTRYF.

The rearrangement uses TRBV11-3 and TRBJ1-5; 8 positions agree with TRBD1. Germline CDR1 and CDR2: SGHNT and YENEEA. The CDR3 runs to 15 residues. After removal of 3 bases from V and 2 bases from J, the junction contained 3 bases not matched to a gene. The CDR3 nucleotides read TGTGCCAGCAGCTTTTCAGGGGGCGGCAATCAGCCCCAGCATTTT. Translated, it gives CASSFSGGGNQPQHF.

This clonotype was seen repeatedly, ten times or more. The V gene is TRBV2, the J gene TRBJ2-5, with 8 nucleotides matching TRBD1. The CDR3 sequence is 15 residues long. The V segment lost 5 bases and the J segment 1 base; nucleotides outside the gene matches: 6. Germline-derived CDR1 and CDR2 are SNHLY and FYNNEI. The CDR3 reads CASSSQGAPQETQYF. The CDR3 region has the DNA TGTGCCAGCAGTTCCCAGGGGGCCCCCCAAGAGACCCAGTACTTC.